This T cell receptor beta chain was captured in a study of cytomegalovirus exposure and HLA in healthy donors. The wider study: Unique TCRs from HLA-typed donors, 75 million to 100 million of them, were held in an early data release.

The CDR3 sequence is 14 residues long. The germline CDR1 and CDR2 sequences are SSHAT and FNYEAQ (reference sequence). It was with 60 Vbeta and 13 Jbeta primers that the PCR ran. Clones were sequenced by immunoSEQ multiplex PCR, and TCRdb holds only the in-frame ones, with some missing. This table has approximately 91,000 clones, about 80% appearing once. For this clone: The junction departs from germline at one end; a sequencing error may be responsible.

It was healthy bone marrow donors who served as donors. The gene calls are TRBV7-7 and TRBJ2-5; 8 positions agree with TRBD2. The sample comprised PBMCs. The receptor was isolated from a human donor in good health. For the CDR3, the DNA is TGTGCTAGCAGCTCGGTAGCGGGGCAAGAGACCCAGTACTTC. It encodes CASSSVAGQETQYF. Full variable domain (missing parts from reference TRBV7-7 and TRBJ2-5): GAGVSQSPRYKVTKRGQDVTLRCDPISSHATLYWYQQALGQGPEFLTYFNYEAQPDKSGLPSDRFSAERPEGSISTLTIQRTEQRDSAMYRCASSSVAGQETQYFGPGTRLLVL.